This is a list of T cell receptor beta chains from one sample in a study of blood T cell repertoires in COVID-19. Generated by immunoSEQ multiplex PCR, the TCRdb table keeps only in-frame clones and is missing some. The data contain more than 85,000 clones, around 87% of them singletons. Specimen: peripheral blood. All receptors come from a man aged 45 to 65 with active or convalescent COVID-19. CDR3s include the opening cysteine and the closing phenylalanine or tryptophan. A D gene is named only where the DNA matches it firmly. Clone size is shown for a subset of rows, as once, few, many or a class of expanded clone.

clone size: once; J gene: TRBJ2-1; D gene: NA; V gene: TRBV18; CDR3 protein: CASSPQQNEQFF; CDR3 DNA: TGTGCCAGCTCACCACAGCAAAATGAGCAGTTCTTC
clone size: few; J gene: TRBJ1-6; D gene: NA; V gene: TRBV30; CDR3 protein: CAWSPDRINSPLHF; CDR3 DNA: TGTGCCTGGAGTCCAGACAGGATTAATTCACCCCTCCACTTT
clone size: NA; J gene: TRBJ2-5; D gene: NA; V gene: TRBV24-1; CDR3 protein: CAAGQQETQYF; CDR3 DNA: TGTGCCGCGGGACAGCAAGAGACCCAGTACTTC
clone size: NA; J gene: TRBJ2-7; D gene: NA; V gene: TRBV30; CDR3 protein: CAWSVQGRGEQYF; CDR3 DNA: TGTGCCTGGAGTGTACAAGGCAGAGGGGAGCAGTACTTC
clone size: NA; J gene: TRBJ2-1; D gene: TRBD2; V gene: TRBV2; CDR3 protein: CASSLLTSDHEQFF; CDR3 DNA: TGTGCCAGCAGTCTTCTGACTAGCGACCATGAGCAGTTCTTC
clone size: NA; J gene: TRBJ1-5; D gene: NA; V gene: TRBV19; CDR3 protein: CASSAGVSNQPQHF; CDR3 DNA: TGTGCCAGTAGTGCTGGAGTTAGCAATCAGCCCCAGCATTTT
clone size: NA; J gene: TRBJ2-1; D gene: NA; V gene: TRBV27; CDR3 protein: CASRPINRNEQFF; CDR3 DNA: TGTGCCAGCAGACCTATCAACCGCAATGAGCAGTTCTTC
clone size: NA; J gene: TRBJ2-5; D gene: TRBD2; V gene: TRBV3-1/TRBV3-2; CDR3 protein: CASSLGGTLETQYF; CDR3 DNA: TGTGCCAGCAGCCTCGGGGGGACCTTAGAGACCCAGTACTTC
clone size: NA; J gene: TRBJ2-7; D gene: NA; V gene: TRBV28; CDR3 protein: CASSPPATYEQYF; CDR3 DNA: TGTGCCAGCAGTCCGCCCGCGACCTACGAGCAGTACTTC
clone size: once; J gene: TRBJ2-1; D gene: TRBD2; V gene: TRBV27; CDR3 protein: CASSLGRGNYNEQFF; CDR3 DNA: TGTGCCAGCAGTTTGGGGCGGGGGAATTACAATGAGCAGTTCTTC
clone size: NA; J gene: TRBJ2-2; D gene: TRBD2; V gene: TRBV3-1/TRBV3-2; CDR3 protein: CASSQDPPSTSGGNTGELFF; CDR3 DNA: TGTGCCAGCAGCCAAGATCCCCCCTCGACTAGCGGGGGAAACACCGGGGAGCTGTTTTTT
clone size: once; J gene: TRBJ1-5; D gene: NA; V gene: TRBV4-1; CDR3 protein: CASSPPLSSNQPQHF; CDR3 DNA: TGCGCCAGCAGTCCTCCCTTAAGCAGCAATCAGCCCCAGCATTTT
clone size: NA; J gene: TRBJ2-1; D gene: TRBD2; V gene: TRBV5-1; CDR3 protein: CASSFPTSGGYNEQFF; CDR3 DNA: TGCGCCAGCAGCTTCCCGACTAGCGGGGGTTACAATGAGCAGTTCTTC
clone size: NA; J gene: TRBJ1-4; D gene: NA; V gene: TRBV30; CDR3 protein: CALEKLFF; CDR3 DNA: TGTGCCCTAGAAAAACTGTTTTTT
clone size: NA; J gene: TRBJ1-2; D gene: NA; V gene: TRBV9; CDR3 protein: CASSVDSYGYTF; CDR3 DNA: TGTGCCAGCAGCGTGGACAGTTATGGCTACACCTTC
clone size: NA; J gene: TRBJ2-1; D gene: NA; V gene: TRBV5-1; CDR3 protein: CASSSEVEYNEQFF; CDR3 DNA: TGCGCCAGCAGCTCGGAGGTCGAGTACAATGAGCAGTTCTTC
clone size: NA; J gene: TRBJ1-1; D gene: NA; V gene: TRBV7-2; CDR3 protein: CASSLGLLNTEAFF; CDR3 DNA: TGTGCCAGCAGCTTAGGGCTGCTGAACACTGAAGCTTTCTTT
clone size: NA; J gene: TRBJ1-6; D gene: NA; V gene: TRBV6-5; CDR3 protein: CASSYVGSNSPLHF; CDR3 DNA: TGTGCCAGCAGTTACGTGGGTAGCAATTCACCCCTCCACTTT